What follows is one T cell receptor (beta chain) and its context. This CDR3 contains 16 residues. Germline loops: CDR1 MGHRA, CDR2 YSYEKL. V lost 6 bases and J lost 1; bases outside the gene matches: 11. The data were obtained in a study of blood T cell repertoires in COVID-19. Whole-study context: Acute and convalescent COVID-19 samples came from the United States, Italy and Spain. T cells, B-cell-depleted T cells, or PBMCs provided the cDNA or gDNA that served as material.

Original processing notes: Counts of nucleated cells, estimated from reference gene primer amplification, were obtained. Sequencing used immunoSEQ multiplex PCR; TCRdb keeps in-frame clones, though not all of them. V, J and clone size were drawn from that table, and D and trimming were deduced from the DNA. The table lists about 46,000 clones, 88% of them singletons. This TCR came from a man aged 50-59 years with active COVID-19. Source material: peripheral blood. The rearrangement links TRBV4-1 to TRBJ2-5; the match to TRBD2 covers 7 bases. The CDR3 region has the DNA TGCGCCAGCAGTCCCGACCTTGCGGGAGTCCAAGAGACCCAGTACTTC. Translation gives CASSPDLAGVQETQYF.